The subject of this entry is one T cell receptor (beta chain). Its target is not known. This entry is derived from a study of T cell responses to AZD1222 COVID-19 vaccine. The study, taken as a whole, reports: Regions 160-218 and 743-854 dominated among vaccine-associated CD4 TCRs spanning spike. Every sample of the repertoires postdated the peak T cell response.

TCRdb's table, derived via immunoSEQ multiplex PCR, lists solely in-frame clones and lacks some. The repertoire holds about 97,000 clones, with approximately 90% as singletons. V was trimmed by 4 bases and J by 2 bases, leaving 12 bases between them. The CDR3 extends over 15 amino acids. Germline CDR1 SGHNT, CDR2 YENEEA. This specimen was peripheral blood, taken on day 0 of AZD1222 vaccination. The TCR was taken from an adult in good health. The chain joins TRBV11-3 to TRBJ1-5; the D is unclear. CDR3 sequence reads: CASSSPSWGNQPQHF. In nucleotides, the CDR3 is TGTGCCAGCAGCTCCCCGTCCTGGGGCAATCAGCCCCAGCATTTT.